Listed below are T cell receptor beta chains from one sample, sequenced in a study of blood T cells in healthy people across ages. TCRdb passed the 5' RACE reads through MiXCR, listing each CDR3 protein once. Of about 1.5 million distinct CDR3 sequences listed, 35% to 45% are singletons. The sample comprised blood. The origin of the receptors is a woman between 18 and 29 years old in good health. The CDR3 runs from the conserved cysteine through the conserved F or W. Fields, in order: clone size, J gene, CDR3 length, V gene, CDR3 protein. The size entry is marked missing in some rows and otherwise reads once, few, many or a size class.

abundance: NA
j_gene: TRBJ1-1
len: 13
v_gene: TRBV7-3
CDR3aa: CASSLGLNPEAFF

abundance: NA
j_gene: TRBJ1-6
len: 16
v_gene: TRBV20-1
CDR3aa: CSARDERGSYNSPLHF

abundance: few
j_gene: TRBJ1-1
len: 12
v_gene: TRBV7-9
CDR3aa: CASSWGVAEAFF

abundance: NA
j_gene: TRBJ1-2
len: 12
v_gene: TRBV12-3/TRBV12-4
CDR3aa: CASSARTFPYTF

abundance: NA
j_gene: TRBJ2-1
len: 13
v_gene: TRBV24-1
CDR3aa: CATGRGRANEQFF

abundance: few
j_gene: TRBJ1-2
len: 14
v_gene: TRBV9
CDR3aa: CASSVGVESYGYTF

abundance: once
j_gene: NA
len: 13
v_gene: TRBV7-2
CDR3aa: CASSLVGVDEQYF

abundance: NA
j_gene: TRBJ1-6
len: 15
v_gene: TRBV20-1
CDR3aa: CSARSQSSYNSPLHF

abundance: NA
j_gene: TRBJ2-2
len: 19
v_gene: TRBV4-3
CDR3aa: CASSQDPRLAGGPTGELFF

abundance: NA
j_gene: TRBJ2-7
len: 12
v_gene: TRBV14
CDR3aa: CASNQDWGSQYF

abundance: NA
j_gene: TRBJ2-3
len: 14
v_gene: TRBV7-9
CDR3aa: CASSLASTKDTQYF

abundance: few
j_gene: TRBJ2-1
len: 13
v_gene: TRBV4-2
CDR3aa: CASRSRGHNEQFF

abundance: NA
j_gene: TRBJ1-3
len: 15
v_gene: TRBV4-3
CDR3aa: CASSQDPRGVNTIYF

abundance: NA
j_gene: TRBJ2-3
len: 11
v_gene: TRBV12-3/TRBV12-4
CDR3aa: CASSTPNTQYF

abundance: NA
j_gene: TRBJ1-5
len: 15
v_gene: TRBV21-1
CDR3aa: CASSRGRGGGQPQHF

abundance: NA
j_gene: TRBJ1-6
len: 15
v_gene: TRBV6-5
CDR3aa: CASSCRAGENSPLHF

abundance: NA
j_gene: TRBJ1-1
len: 15
v_gene: TRBV7-2
CDR3aa: CASSLMAQMNTEAFF

abundance: NA
j_gene: TRBJ2-6
len: 16
v_gene: TRBV12-3/TRBV12-4
CDR3aa: CASSLILSSGANVLTF

abundance: many
j_gene: TRBJ2-3
len: 14
v_gene: TRBV6-6
CDR3aa: CASSYSSGDGTQYF

abundance: few
j_gene: TRBJ2-7
len: 13
v_gene: TRBV29-1
CDR3aa: CSVVTGFSYEQYF

abundance: few
j_gene: TRBJ2-7
len: 15
v_gene: TRBV27
CDR3aa: CASFQTSGGLNEQYF

abundance: many
j_gene: TRBJ2-7
len: 16
v_gene: TRBV13
CDR3aa: CASSRGGGQETYEQYF

abundance: NA
j_gene: TRBJ2-2
len: 18
v_gene: TRBV4-3
CDR3aa: CASSQDRTGQGDPGELFF

abundance: NA
j_gene: TRBJ2-7
len: 15
v_gene: TRBV7-2
CDR3aa: CASSIDLGSSYEQYF

abundance: NA
j_gene: TRBJ2-1
len: 13
v_gene: TRBV5-1
CDR3aa: CASSLGFENEQFF

abundance: NA
j_gene: TRBJ1-4
len: 13
v_gene: TRBV20-1
CDR3aa: CSASTGAVEKLFF

abundance: NA
j_gene: TRBJ2-1
len: 16
v_gene: TRBV20-1
CDR3aa: CSARGLAGHPYNEQFF

abundance: NA
j_gene: TRBJ1-1
len: 11
v_gene: TRBV12-3/TRBV12-4
CDR3aa: CASSSPFQAFF

abundance: NA
j_gene: TRBJ1-5
len: 13
v_gene: TRBV12-3/TRBV12-4
CDR3aa: CASSLDRSQPQHF

abundance: once
j_gene: TRBJ1-2
len: 14
v_gene: TRBV4-1
CDR3aa: CASSHQGPTYGYTF

abundance: NA
j_gene: TRBJ2-1
len: 20
v_gene: TRBV2
CDR3aa: CASSEEGTGTSYSSYNEQLF

abundance: many
j_gene: TRBJ2-3
len: 14
v_gene: TRBV29-1
CDR3aa: CSVWSSGSTDTQYF

abundance: NA
j_gene: TRBJ2-7
len: 14
v_gene: TRBV12-3/TRBV12-4
CDR3aa: CASERKGCRYEQYF

abundance: NA
j_gene: TRBJ2-7
len: 17
v_gene: TRBV6-2/TRBV6-3
CDR3aa: CASSYSPRDRGFYEQYF